Below, 21 T cell receptor beta chains from the same sample are listed, as sequenced in a study of cytomegalovirus exposure and HLA in healthy donors. PCR was performed using 60 Vbeta and 13 Jbeta primers. Sequencing was performed with immunoSEQ multiplex PCR; in TCRdb, only in-frame clones are kept and a portion is missing. Here the sample spans 90,000 to 140,000 clones, more than 60% being singletons. Sequencing was carried out using PBMCs. Every receptor here comes from a man aged 30-40 years in good health and CMV-seronegative.

The chain joins TRBV5-4 to TRBJ2-1, with D possibly being TRBD2 (5 bases). The CDR3 spans 13 residues. The V and J ends lost 0 bases and 5 bases respectively, with 6 bases between them. From germline, CDR1 is SGHNT and CDR2 YYREEE (reference sequence). The CDR3 DNA sequence: TGTGCCAGCAGCTTGGAGCGGAACAATGAGCAGTTCTTC. Protein sequence: CASSLERNNEQFF. The variable domain in full, completed from reference TRBV5-4 and TRBJ2-1, reads ETGVTQSPTHLIKTRGQQVTLRCSSQSGHNTVSWYQQALGQGPQFIFQYYREEENGRGNFPPRFSGLQFPNYSSELNVNALELDDSALYLCASSLERNNEQFFGPGTRLTVL.

The V and J genes are TRBV7-2 and TRBJ1-5, with 10 bases identical to TRBD1. The CDR3 is 16 residues long. Trimming cost V 5 bases and J 5 bases; bases outside gene matches: 9. CDR1 and CDR2 (germline): SGHTA, FQGNSA. The CDR3 sequence is CASSQGTGVGYQPQHF. DNA for the CDR3: TGTGCCAGCAGCCAGGGGACAGGGGTTGGGTATCAGCCCCAGCATTTT.

The V call is TRBV28, the J call TRBJ2-3; 10 bases line up with TRBD2. CDR3 length: 20 amino acids. V lost 3 bases, J lost 0 bases, and 15 bases stayed unmatched. Germline CDR1 MDHEN, CDR2 SYDVKM. DNA of the CDR3: TGTGCCAGCAGTTTCGGAGGACTAGCGGAGCCCCTTGGAAGCACAGATACGCAGTATTTT. Translation: CASSFGGLAEPLGSTDTQYF.

The V call is TRBV27, the J call TRBJ1-1; possibly TRBD1 for D (5 bases). CDR1 and CDR2 from the germline V gene are MNHEY and SMNVEV (reference sequence). The germline V and J ends were trimmed by 7 bases and 8 bases, with 14 bases remaining between them. The CDR3 covers 12 residues. In DNA form, the CDR3 reads TGTGCCAGCATTCTAGACGGGGGGGAAGCTTTCTTT. Its translation is CASILDGGEAFF.

J is TRBJ2-7 and V is TRBV27; D may be TRBD1 (7 bases). V was shortened by 10 bases and J by 2 bases, with 18 bases between the two germline ends. Germline lookup yields CDR1 MNHEY and CDR2 SMNVEV (reference sequence). The length of the CDR3 is 14 residues. The CDR3: CAIARAGGTYEQYF. The CDR3, as DNA: TGTGCCATCGCACGGGCAGGGGGGACCTACGAGCAGTACTTC.

The chain has TRBV7-9 and TRBJ1-6; D gene uncertain. Germline values: CDR1 SEHNR, CDR2 FQNEAQ (reference sequence). Trimming pared 4 bases from V and 10 bases from J, leaving 23 bases between. The CDR3 sequence is 17 residues long. CDR3 sequence: CASSSPPWEGVGSPLHF. The DNA of the CDR3 is TGTGCCAGCAGCTCCCCCCCTTGGGAGGGTGTCGGCTCACCCCTCCACTTT.

The sample holds a few counts of this clone. The V and J genes are TRBV6-5 and TRBJ1-4; D remains ambiguous. The CDR3 is made up of 15 amino acids. The germline V gene has CDR1 MNHEY and CDR2 SVGAGI. V lost 6 bases and J lost 0, with 11 bases in between. The CDR3: CASSALGATNEKLFF. The CDR3 nucleotides read TGTGCCAGCAGCGCCCTAGGCGCAACTAATGAAAAACTGTTTTTT.

The chain links TRBV4-1 to TRBJ2-7; 9 bases agree with TRBD1. This CDR3 has 15 amino acids. Germline assignment: CDR1 MGHRA and CDR2 YSYEKL. V lost 4 bases and J lost 0; bases outside the gene matches: 4. The CDR3 DNA reads TGCGCCAGCAGCCTGGGACAGGGCTACTCCTACGAGCAGTACTTC. It translates to CASSLGQGYSYEQYF.

This clone is a singleton in its sample. The V gene is TRBV29-1, the J gene TRBJ1-4; perhaps TRBD1 as D (6 bases). Deletions cut 5 bases from V and 3 bases from J, with 10 bases between. The germline CDR1 and CDR2 sequences are SQVTM and ANQGSEA. CDR3 length: 13 amino acids. Written as DNA, the CDR3 is TGCAGCGTTCGGACAGACCCTAATGAAAAACTGTTTTTT. The encoded protein is CSVRTDPNEKLFF.

The V call is TRBV5-1, the J call TRBJ1-1, with a possible D match to TRBD1 (5 bases). CDR1 is SGHRS and CDR2 is YFSETQ in the germline V gene. V was trimmed by 0 bases and J by 4 bases, leaving 7 bases between them. The CDR3 extends over 13 amino acids. In DNA form, the CDR3 reads TGCGCCAGCAGCTTGGGGAGGGGCACTGAAGCTTTCTTT. Its translation: CASSLGRGTEAFF.

There are a few counts of this clone. V usage is TRBV6-5 and J usage is TRBJ1-2, with 11 positions matching TRBD1. Germline V CDR1 and CDR2: MNHEY, SVGAGI. The CDR3 consists of 16 residues. V was pared by 3 bases and J by 6 bases, with 9 bases of the junction left unmatched. As DNA, the CDR3 is TGTGCCAGCAGTTATGGGAGGCGGACAGGGGGCGATGGCTACACCTTC. As protein: CASSYGRRTGGDGYTF.

This clone was counted a single time. The CDR3 reads CASSPPTGLVGVGTQYF. Written as DNA, the CDR3 is TGTGCCAGCAGCCCGCCGACAGGGCTGGTCGGAGTTGGTACGCAGTATTTT. This chain uses TRBV7-2 with TRBJ2-3, with 7 bases matching TRBD1. The CDR3 loop spans 17 amino acids. Unmatched junction bases numbered 19, after V lost 5 bases and J lost 8 bases. The germline V gene has CDR1 SGHTA and CDR2 FQGNSA.

V and J are TRBV6-6 and TRBJ1-2; 7 bases are shared with TRBD1. The germline gives CDR1 MNHNY, CDR2 SVGAGI (reference sequence). Unmatched junction bases numbered 11, after V lost 7 bases and J lost 6 bases. CDR3 length: 14 residues. CDR3 in DNA: TGTGCCAGCACCAACCAGGGGACAGCCGATGGCTACACCTTC. It specifies CASTNQGTADGYTF.

This clone was counted once. The CDR3 coding sequence is TGCAGCGTTGGGTCTAGCGGGAGGGCCTCCTACAATGAGCAGTTCTTC. As protein: CSVGSSGRASYNEQFF. The chain links TRBV29-1 to TRBJ2-1; TRBD2 aligns across 12 bases. Per the germline V gene, CDR1 is SQVTM and CDR2 is ANQGSEA. V was pared by 4 bases and J by 0 bases, with 4 bases of the junction left unmatched. The CDR3 spans 16 residues.

The CDR3 here is CASSATGDPNQPQHF. CDR3 nucleotides: TGTGCCAGCAGCGCAACAGGGGATCCCAATCAGCCCCAGCATTTT. The rearrangement links TRBV9 to TRBJ1-5; TRBD1 agrees at 7 bases. V shed 3 bases and J 3 bases; nucleotides not matched to a gene: 6. This CDR3 spans 15 amino acids. Germline lookup yields CDR1 SGDLS and CDR2 YYNGEE.

Only one count was recorded for this clone. The rearrangement uses TRBV25-1 and TRBJ2-7; weak D call: TRBD1 (6 bases). This CDR3 is built from 15 residues. V shed 4 bases and J shed 6 bases, with 19 bases lying between them. Germline loops: CDR1 MGHDK, CDR2 SYGVNS. The CDR3 here is CASSGPPRGTGEQYF. Here the CDR3 DNA reads TGTGCCAGCAGTGGGCCACCCAGGGGTACGGGCGAGCAGTACTTC.

The gene calls are TRBV2 and TRBJ2-2; 11 positions agree with TRBD1. The V and J ends lost 9 bases and 1 base, in that order; junction bases with no gene match: 1. The germline V gene has CDR1 SNHLY and CDR2 FYNNEI. CDR3 length equals 14 residues. CDR3 bases: TGTGCCAGGGGACAGGGGGGGAACACCGGGGAGCTGTTTTTT. Amino acids: CARGQGGNTGELFF.

This clone was seen a handful of times. The chain employs TRBV5-1 and TRBJ1-2, with 7 bases that match TRBD1. Per germline, CDR1 SGHRS and CDR2 YFSETQ. Trimming removed 4 bases from V and 2 bases from J; junction bases left unmatched: 8. The length of the CDR3 is 15 residues. The CDR3 loop is CASSPGGTENYGYTF. The DNA of the CDR3 is TGCGCCAGCAGCCCAGGGGGGACAGAAAACTATGGCTACACCTTC.

This clone occurred a few times. The chain links TRBV4-2 to TRBJ1-2; tentative D call: TRBD1 (5 bases). Germline assignment: CDR1 LGHNA and CDR2 YNFKEQ. This CDR3 has 14 residues. V lost 1 base and J lost 8, with 14 bases in between. This chain's CDR3 is CASSQGDGQGGYTF. The CDR3 nucleotides are TGTGCCAGCAGCCAAGGGGATGGGCAGGGCGGCTACACCTTC.

In the case of this clone: Other nucleotide sequences in the sample specify the same CDR3. The V gene is TRBV5-6, the J gene TRBJ2-5; perhaps TRBD2 as D (7 bases). This CDR3 contains 15 residues. V lost 1 base and J lost 4, with 14 bases in between. Germline V gives CDR1 SGHDT, CDR2 YYEEEE. The CDR3 nucleotides read TGTGCCAGCAGCTTGACAACGGGGGGCGGAGAGACCCAGTACTTC. It translates to CASSLTTGGGETQYF.

V is TRBV7-2 and J is TRBJ1-6; D unresolved. Trimming removed 5 bases from V and 3 bases from J, with 11 bases in between. Germline values: CDR1 SGHTA, CDR2 FQGNSA. The length of the CDR3 is 15 residues. CDR3 in amino acids: CASSLDGLYNSPLHF. CDR3 DNA: TGTGCCAGCAGCCTTGACGGACTCTATAATTCACCCCTCCACTTT.